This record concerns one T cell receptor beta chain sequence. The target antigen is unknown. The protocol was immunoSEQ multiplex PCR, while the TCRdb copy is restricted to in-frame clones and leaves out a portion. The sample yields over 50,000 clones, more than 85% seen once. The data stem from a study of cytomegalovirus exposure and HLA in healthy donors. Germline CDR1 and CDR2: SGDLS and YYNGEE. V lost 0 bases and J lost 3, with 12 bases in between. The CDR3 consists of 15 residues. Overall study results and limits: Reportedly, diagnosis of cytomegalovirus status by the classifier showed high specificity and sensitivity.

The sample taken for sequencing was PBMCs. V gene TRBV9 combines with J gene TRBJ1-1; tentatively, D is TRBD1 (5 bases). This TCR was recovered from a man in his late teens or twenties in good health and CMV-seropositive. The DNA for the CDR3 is TGTGCCAGCAGCGTAGGGGAACAGGACGACACTGAAGCTTTCTTT. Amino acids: CASSVGEQDDTEAFF.